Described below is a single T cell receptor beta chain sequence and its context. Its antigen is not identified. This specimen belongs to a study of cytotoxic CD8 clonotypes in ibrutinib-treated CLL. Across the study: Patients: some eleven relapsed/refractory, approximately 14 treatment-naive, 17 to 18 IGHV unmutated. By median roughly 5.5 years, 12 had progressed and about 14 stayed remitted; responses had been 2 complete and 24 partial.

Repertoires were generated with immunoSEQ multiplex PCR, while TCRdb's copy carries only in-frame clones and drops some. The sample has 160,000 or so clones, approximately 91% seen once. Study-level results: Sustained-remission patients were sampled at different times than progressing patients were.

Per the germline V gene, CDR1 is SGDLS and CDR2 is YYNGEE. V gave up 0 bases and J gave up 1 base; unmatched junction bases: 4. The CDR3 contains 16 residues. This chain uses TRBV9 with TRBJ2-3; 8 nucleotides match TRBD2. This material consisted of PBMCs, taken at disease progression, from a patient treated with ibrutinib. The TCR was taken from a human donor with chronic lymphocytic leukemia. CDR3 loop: CASSVGPAGGTDTQYF. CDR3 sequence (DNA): TGTGCCAGCAGCGTAGGACCAGCGGGGGGCACAGATACGCAGTATTTT.